Reported below is one T cell receptor (beta chain). Germline V gene data show CDR1 as SGDLS and CDR2 as YYNGEE. Deletions cut 6 bases from V and 2 bases from J, with 14 bases between. The CDR3 is made up of 14 amino acids. Generated by immunoSEQ multiplex PCR, the TCRdb table keeps only in-frame clones and is missing some. Of around 250,000 clones in the sample, 88% are singletons; the top ten hold roughly 10%. This entry comes from a study of blood T cell repertoires in COVID-19. The rearrangement links TRBV9 to TRBJ2-5; possible D gene TRBD1, 5 bases. The material sequenced was peripheral blood. This TCR was recovered from a woman in her 70s with COVID-19, enrolled during active disease. In DNA, the CDR3 is TGTGCCAGCAAAGGGGATCTCGGACAAGAGACCCAGTACTTC. The encoded protein is CASKGDLGQETQYF.